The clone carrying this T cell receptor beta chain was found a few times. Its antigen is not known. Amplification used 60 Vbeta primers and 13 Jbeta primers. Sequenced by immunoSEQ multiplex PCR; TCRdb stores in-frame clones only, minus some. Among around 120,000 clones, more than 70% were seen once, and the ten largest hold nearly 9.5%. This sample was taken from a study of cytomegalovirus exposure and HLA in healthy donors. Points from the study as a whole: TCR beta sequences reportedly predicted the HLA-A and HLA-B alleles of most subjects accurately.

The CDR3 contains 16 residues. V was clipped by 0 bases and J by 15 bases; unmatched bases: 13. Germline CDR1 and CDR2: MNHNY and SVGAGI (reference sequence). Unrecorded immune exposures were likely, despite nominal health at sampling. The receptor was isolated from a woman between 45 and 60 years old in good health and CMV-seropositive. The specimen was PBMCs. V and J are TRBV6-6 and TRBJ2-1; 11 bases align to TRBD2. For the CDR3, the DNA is TGTGCCAGCAGTTACTCGAAGGGTAGCGGGGGGGCCCGGCCGTTCTTC. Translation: CASSYSKGSGGARPFF.